This is a list of T cell receptor beta chains from one sample in a study of blood T cells in healthy people across ages. TCRdb fed the 5' RACE reads into MiXCR, producing one record per CDR3 protein. The data show roughly 1,500,000 distinct CDR3 sequences, 42% seen once. The sample taken for sequencing was blood. The receptors originated from a woman in her late teens or twenties in good health. Each CDR3 is given with its conserved first and last residue. The order of the fields is V gene, D gene, clone size, J gene, CDR3 DNA, CDR3 protein. D genes are given only for firm matches. Clone size appears in some rows only: once, few, many, or a class for an expanded clone.

>TRBV4-2|NA|few|TRBJ2-3
TGTGCCAGCAGCCAATCGGACGGGCCAGATACGCAGTATTTT
CASSQSDGPDTQYF
>TRBV12-3/TRBV12-4|NA|few|TRBJ2-7
TGTGCCAGCAGTTTACTTAAGGGGTCCTACGAGCAGTACTTC
CASSLLKGSYEQYF
>TRBV27|TRBD2|NA|TRBJ2-1
TGTGCCAGCAGTTTATTGACTAGCGGCGAGCAGTTCTTC
CASSLLTSGEQFF
>TRBV6-2/TRBV6-3|TRBD2|NA|TRBJ2-7
TGTGCCAGCAGTTACTCGATAGCGGGAGGTCGGACCTACGAGCAGTACTTC
CASSYSIAGGRTYEQYF
>TRBV7-9|NA|NA|TRBJ1-4
TGTGCCAGCATGGGAGCAGCTAATGAAAAACTGTTTTTT
CASMGAANEKLFF
>TRBV20-1|NA|NA|TRBJ2-4
TGCAGTACTCCGGGACTTGAAAACATTCAGTACTTC
CSTPGLENIQYF
>TRBV29-1|NA|NA|TRBJ2-2
TGCAGCGCTAAACTGGGGTTTGGGGGGGCCGCCGGGGAGCTGTTTTTT
CSAKLGFGGAAGELFF
>TRBV5-1|TRBD2|NA|TRBJ2-3
TGCGCCAGCAGCCCGGCACTAGCGGGGCGCACAGATACGCAGTATTTT
CASSPALAGRTDTQYF
>TRBV3-1|NA|few|TRBJ2-7
TGTGCCAGCAGCCAAGGGTTCCAACAGGGTTACGAGCAGTACTTC
CASSQGFQQGYEQYF
>TRBV28|NA|few|TRBJ1-6
TGTGCCAGCAGTTTATTGGGGACGGTGGGAATGGATTCACCCCTCCACTTT
CASSLLGTVGMDSPLHF
>TRBV9|NA|NA|TRBJ1-5
TGTGCCAGCAGCGTAGGACAGAATCAGCCCCAGCATTTT
CASSVGQNQPQHF
>TRBV6-1|NA|NA|TRBJ2-7
TGTGCCAGCAGTGCTACCATTTGCGAGCAGTACTTC
CASSATICEQYF
>TRBV7-2|NA|NA|TRBJ1-5
TGTGCCAGCAGCTTACAGGGATATAGCAATCGGCCCCAGCATTTT
CASSLQGYSNRPQHF
>TRBV2|TRBD1|NA|TRBJ1-4
TGTGCCAGCAGTGAGACAGGGGGCGCCAGGGAAAAACTGTTTTTT
CASSETGGAREKLFF
>TRBV6-6|NA|NA|TRBJ2-7
TGTGCCAGCAGTTACGCTGGCAGGGCTTACGAGCAGTACTTC
CASSYAGRAYEQYF
>TRBV10-3|TRBD2|few|TRBJ2-5
TGTGCCATCAGTGAGTCGGGTCTAGCGGGGCAAGAGACCCAGTACTTC
CAISESGLAGQETQYF
>TRBV9|NA|few|TRBJ2-1
TGTGCCAGCAGCGTAGCCTCGGCGGAGGTTGAGCAGTTCTTC
CASSVASAEVEQFF
>TRBV7-9|NA|NA|TRBJ2-2
TGTGCCGCCCATCCGTCCACCGGGGAGCTGTTTTTT
CAAHPSTGELFF
>TRBV5-1|NA|few|TRBJ1-2
TGCGCCAGCAGCCCGGAAACAGCGTCCTATGGCTACACCTTC
CASSPETASYGYTF
>TRBV7-9|NA|NA|TRBJ1-1
TGTGCCAGCAGCAGAGCCGGTGGAAGGGCTGAAGCTTTCTTT
CASSRAGGRAEAFF
>TRBV11-2|NA|NA|TRBJ2-3
TGTGCCAGTACCCGGGGTCCCCCAACAGATACGCAGTATTTT
CASTRGPPTDTQYF
>TRBV11-2|NA|NA|TRBJ2-7
TGTGCCAGCAGCTTAGACAGGGGCGGGTTCCACGAGCAGTACTTC
CASSLDRGGFHEQYF
>TRBV3-1|NA|few|TRBJ2-1
TGTGCCAGCAGCCCCGGGCGATCTTCCTACAATGAGCGGTTCTTC
CASSPGRSSYNERFF
>TRBV20-1|TRBD2|NA|TRBJ2-3
TGCAGTGCGGGAAAGGGACTAGCGGGAGCAGATACGCAGTATTTT
CSAGKGLAGADTQYF
>TRBV11-2|TRBD2|NA|TRBJ2-5
TGTGCCAGCAGCCACGGACTAGGCCAGTACTTC
CASSHGLGQYF
>TRBV27|NA|NA|TRBJ2-3
TGTGCCAGCAGTCCCCCGGGGAATACGCAGTATTTT
CASSPPGNTQYF
>TRBV12-3/TRBV12-4|NA|NA|TRBJ2-7
TGTGCCAGCAGTTTAGGATTAGGTTTGGGGAGCCACGAGCAGTACTTC
CASSLGLGLGSHEQYF
>TRBV10-3|TRBD2|NA|TRBJ2-7
TGTGCCATCAGTGGTCTAGCGGGAGGTTACAATGAGCAGTACTTC
CAISGLAGGYNEQYF
>TRBV25-1|NA|many|TRBJ1-2
TGTGCCAGCAGTGAAACGGGTAACTATGGCTACACCTTC
CASSETGNYGYTF
>TRBV2|NA|few|TRBJ2-3
TGTGCCAGCAATCTCCGGAGCACAGATACGCAGTATTTT
CASNLRSTDTQYF
>TRBV28|TRBD1|few|TRBJ1-4
TGTGCCAGCAGTCCACAGGGGGTTTGGGAAAAACTGTTTTTT
CASSPQGVWEKLFF
>TRBV2|NA|NA|TRBJ1-5
TGTGCCAGCGGTGTAGGATTGGATCAGCCCCAGCATTTT
CASGVGLDQPQHF
>TRBV4-2|TRBD2|NA|TRBJ2-5
TGTGCCAGCAGCCTGAGGGAGGGCCGAATCGAGGTGACCCAGTACTTC
CASSLREGRIEVTQYF
>TRBV29-1|TRBD1|NA|TRBJ2-4
TGCAGCGCCCGACAGGGGGCTCCTGCCAAAAACATTCAGTACTTC
CSARQGAPAKNIQYF
>TRBV5-1|NA|NA|TRBJ2-5
TGCGCCAGCAGCTTGGGCGGGGGCCCACTAGAGACCCAGTACTTC
CASSLGGGPLETQYF
>TRBV10-2|TRBD2|NA|TRBJ2-1
TGCGCCAGCAGGCCGGGACTAGCGGGAGGGAAGGGCTACAATGAGCAGTTCTTC
CASRPGLAGGKGYNEQFF
>TRBV10-2|TRBD2|NA|TRBJ2-1
TGCGCCAGCAAGACTAGCGGGAGCGGGAATGAGCAGTTCTTC
CASKTSGSGNEQFF
>TRBV5-1|NA|NA|TRBJ2-7
TGCGCCAGCAGCCTGGGTGGGGTCGACGAGCAGTACTTC
CASSLGGVDEQYF
>TRBV20-1|TRBD2|NA|TRBJ2-1
TGCAGTGCAACAACCGGGACTAGCACCTACAATGAGCAGTTCTTC
CSATTGTSTYNEQFF
>TRBV20-1|NA|NA|TRBJ1-1
TGCAGTGCTAGGGACGGACTAACCATGAACACTGAAGCTTTCTTT
CSARDGLTMNTEAFF
>TRBV3-1|NA|NA|TRBJ1-1
TGCGCCAGCAGCCAAAAGGCGGCGAACACTGAAGCTTTCTTT
CASSQKAANTEAFF
>TRBV20-1|NA|few|TRBJ1-4
TGCAGTGCCCATGGGGTTAATGAAAAACTGTTTTTT
CSAHGVNEKLFF
>TRBV3-1|NA|NA|TRBJ2-4
TGTGCCAGCAGCCAAGAAGCCAGAGCCAAAAACATTCAGTACTTC
CASSQEARAKNIQYF
>TRBV5-1|NA|NA|TRBJ2-7
TGCGCCAGCAACAGGGCAGGGGAGGTGGGTAATGAGCAGTACTTC
CASNRAGEVGNEQYF
>TRBV5-6|NA|few|TRBJ1-1
TGTGCCAGCAGCCGTGAGACAGAAGCTTTCTTT
CASSRETEAFF
>TRBV5-1|NA|few|TRBJ1-1
TGCGCCAGCAGCTTGAGGCTGGGGCAGGTGAACACTGAAGCTTTCTTT
CASSLRLGQVNTEAFF
>TRBV11-3|NA|NA|TRBJ1-2
TGTGCCAGCAGCTTTAGAAGGATCTATGGCTACACCTTC
CASSFRRIYGYTF
>TRBV20-1|NA|NA|TRBJ2-7
TGCAGTGCTAGCGGGAACGGCCTACTGCAGTACTTC
CSASGNGLLQYF
>TRBV20-1|TRBD2|NA|TRBJ2-1
TGCAGTGCTAGAGCCCTAGCGGACTCCCTCCTGTACAATGAGCAGTTCTTC
CSARALADSLLYNEQFF